This T cell receptor beta chain was obtained from a study of blood T cell repertoires in COVID-19. This CDR3 has 12 residues. Per the germline V gene, CDR1 is SQVTM and CDR2 is ANQGSEA. After removal of 6 bases from V and 10 bases from J, the junction contained 8 bases not matched to a gene. Libraries were prepared by immunoSEQ multiplex PCR; TCRdb keeps only in-frame clonotypes and omits some of them. The repertoire consists of 310,000 or so clones, with 89% occurring once and the leading ten covering around 6.6%. Material: peripheral blood. V and J are TRBV29-1 and TRBJ2-1; 8 bases agree with TRBD1. This TCR derives from a man younger than 35 who had recovered from COVID-19. The CDR3 sequence: CSVIWGQAEQFF. The CDR3, as DNA: TGCAGCGTGATATGGGGACAGGCGGAGCAGTTCTTC.